The 27 T cell receptor beta chains presented below share a single source sample, sequenced in a study of blood T cell repertoires in COVID-19. Some clones are missing from TCRdb's copy, which holds only in-frame ones; the method was immunoSEQ multiplex PCR. The sample has approximately 250,000 clones, roughly 86% seen once; the top ten hold about 1.7%. Sequenced material: peripheral blood. All receptors come from an older woman who had recovered from COVID-19.

This clone has only one observation. This sequence joins TRBV7-8 and TRBJ2-5; 12 bases align to TRBD2. The CDR3 is 17 amino acids. Germline V gene data show CDR1 as SGHVS and CDR2 as FQNEAQ. Trimming at V came to 6 bases and at J to 5 bases, leaving 13 bases not matched to a gene. CDR3 in amino acids: CASSSYRLAGGRETQYF. The CDR3 coding sequence is TGTGCCAGCAGTTCTTATCGTCTAGCGGGGGGGCGGGAGACCCAGTACTTC.

The V gene is TRBV2, the J gene TRBJ2-5; D ambiguous. There are 12 residues in the CDR3. CDR1 is SNHLY, CDR2 FYNNEI, per germline. The ends were cut back, 2 bases at V and 5 bases at J, with 6 bases in the middle. In DNA, the CDR3 is TGTGCCAGCAGTGAATTCGAGGAGACCCAGTACTTC. Its translation is CASSEFEETQYF.

The V gene is TRBV6-5, the J gene TRBJ1-1; TRBD1 matches at 9 bases. Germline CDR1 reads MNHEY; CDR2 reads SVGAGI. This CDR3 has 14 amino acids. V shed 4 bases and J 7 bases; nucleotides not matched to a gene: 7. CDR3 bases: TGTGCCAGCAGTTCCCCGACAGGGGGGCTTGAAGCTTTCTTT. Its protein product is CASSSPTGGLEAFF.

DNA of the CDR3: TGTGCCAGCAGCCAACAACTGAACACTGAAGCTTTCTTT. Its protein product is CASSQQLNTEAFF. The rearrangement uses TRBV6-5 and TRBJ1-1; no clear D. V lost 6 bases and J lost 0, with 8 bases in between. Germline V lookup: CDR1 MNHEY, CDR2 SVGAGI. This CDR3 comprises 13 residues.

The chain is built from TRBV7-2 and TRBJ2-1; TRBD2 agrees at 7 bases. The CDR3 sequence is 15 residues long. V dropped 1 base and J dropped 5; count of bases not matched to a gene: 5. CDR1 SGHTA and CDR2 FQGNSA come from the germline V gene. The CDR3 nucleotides are TGTGCCAGCAGCTTAGATGGCGGGGGACACAATGAGCAGTTCTTC. Amino acids: CASSLDGGGHNEQFF.

The chain uses TRBV7-9 and TRBJ1-1; D possibly corresponds to TRBD1 (6 bases). CDR1 is SEHNR, CDR2 FQNEAQ, per germline (reference sequence). The CDR3 sequence is 13 residues long. The V and J ends lost 3 bases and 10 bases respectively, with 15 bases between them. CDR3 amino acids: CASSFSRQDRAFF. For the CDR3, the DNA is TGTGCCAGCAGCTTCTCACGACAGGACCGAGCTTTCTTT. Full variable domain (outside the CDR3, taken from reference TRBV7-9 and TRBJ1-1): DTGVSQNPRHKITKRGQNVTFRCDPISEHNRLYWYRQTLGQGPEFLTYFQNEAQLEKSRLLSDRFSAERPKGSFSTLEIQRTEQGDSAMYLCASSFSRQDRAFFGQGTRLTVV.

This clone appeared a single time. The chain couples TRBV14 to TRBJ2-7, with 11 bases aligning to TRBD2. The CDR3 is 18 amino acids. Germline V CDR1 and CDR2: SGHDN, FVKESK. Germline trimming cut 0 bases from V and 1 base from J; bases unmatched to any gene: 8. Written as DNA, the CDR3 is TGTGCCAGCAGCCAAGATCCCATTACTAGCGGGGGTTCCTACGAGCAGTACTTC. It yields the protein CASSQDPITSGGSYEQYF.

This clone was counted a single time. The chain couples TRBV7-8 to TRBJ1-4; 7 nucleotides align to TRBD1. CDR3 length equals 15 residues. In germline, CDR1 is SGHVS, CDR2 FQNEAQ. The V gene end was trimmed by 5 bases and the J gene end by 7 bases; junction bases not matched to a gene: 10. This CDR3 is CASSPQTGYSEKLFF. DNA for the CDR3: TGTGCCAGCAGCCCCCAGACAGGGTACTCTGAAAAACTGTTTTTT.

The genes are TRBV5-1 and TRBJ2-7; 8 nucleotides match TRBD1. The J segment lost 5 bases and the V segment lost 1 base, leaving 8 bases of the junction unmatched. The CDR3 runs 15 residues. CDR1 and CDR2 from the germline V gene are SGHRS and YFSETQ. In nucleotides, the CDR3 is TGCGCCAGCAGCTTGCAGGGGGCCCTTTGGGACGAGCAGTACTTC. This encodes CASSLQGALWDEQYF.

The chain uses TRBV12-3 or TRBV12-4 and TRBJ1-2, with D unresolved. This CDR3 region has 13 residues. V was shortened by 3 bases and J by 4 bases, with 9 bases between the two germline ends. The CDR3 coding sequence is TGTGCCAGCAGTTTGCCAGGCGCCTATGGCTACACCTTC. It specifies CASSLPGAYGYTF.

This clone was detected once. The V and J genes are TRBV5-6 and TRBJ1-3; 11 nucleotides match TRBD1. The V gene end was trimmed by 7 bases and the J gene end by 4 bases; junction bases not matched to a gene: 4. Germline loops: CDR1 SGHDT, CDR2 YYEEEE. The length of the CDR3 is 14 residues. The CDR3 DNA sequence: TGTGCCAGCCTGGGACAGGGGGACGGAAACACCATATATTTT. Its translation is CASLGQGDGNTIYF.

The J gene is TRBJ1-6, the V gene TRBV28; TRBD1 might be the D (5 bases). Germline CDR1 reads MDHEN; CDR2 reads SYDVKM. The V and J ends lost 8 bases and 7 bases respectively, with 18 bases between them. The CDR3 is 15 amino acids. CDR3 sequence: CASPPMGLPNSPLHF. In DNA form, the CDR3 reads TGTGCCAGCCCTCCTATGGGACTGCCAAATTCACCCCTCCACTTT.

For this clone: Other DNA variants within this sample encode the same CDR3. The rearrangement uses TRBV11-3 and TRBJ2-5, with D hard to call. Germline V gives CDR1 SGHNT, CDR2 YENEEA. This CDR3 region has 13 residues. V shed 1 base and J shed 2 bases, with 5 bases lying between them. The CDR3 reads CASSLGQQETQYF. The DNA for the CDR3 is TGTGCCAGCAGCTTAGGCCAGCAAGAGACCCAGTACTTC. Full variable domain (missing parts from reference TRBV11-3 and TRBJ2-5): EAGVVQSPRYKIIEKKQPVAFWCNPISGHNTLYWYLQNLGQGPELLIRYENEEAVDDSQLPKDRFSAERLKGVDSTLKIQPAELGDSAVYLCASSLGQQETQYFGPGTRLLVL.

The chain recombines TRBV6-5 with TRBJ1-2, with D maybe TRBD1 (6 bases). V lost 1 base and J 2 bases, leaving 8 bases between the germline ends. The CDR3 contains 14 residues. The germline CDR1 and CDR2 sequences are MNHEY and SVGAGI. This CDR3 reads CASSYYGQNYGYTF. CDR3 in DNA: TGTGCCAGCAGTTACTATGGACAGAACTATGGCTACACCTTC.

The chain has TRBV4-1 and TRBJ2-3; TRBD2 aligns across 10 bases. The CDR3 spans 15 residues. The junction had 3 bases not matched to a gene; V was cut back by 2 bases and J by 4 bases. Germline V CDR1 and CDR2: MGHRA, YSYEKL. The CDR3 loop is CASSQLGLAADTQYF. CDR3 nucleotide sequence: TGCGCCAGCAGCCAACTTGGACTAGCGGCAGATACGCAGTATTTT.

This chain links TRBV11-2 with TRBJ1-6, with unresolved D. The CDR3 length is 16 residues. Trimming removed 3 bases at V and 3 bases at J, with 12 bases between. CDR1 and CDR2 from the germline V gene are SGHAT and FQNNGV. CDR3 sequence (DNA): TGTGCCAGCAGCTTCGGATGGGCCGGCTATAATTCACCCCTCCACTTT. This sequence encodes CASSFGWAGYNSPLHF.

The chain combines TRBV6-2 or TRBV6-3 with TRBJ1-1; 7 positions match TRBD1. V was pared by 2 bases and J by 4 bases, with 4 bases of the junction left unmatched. The germline V gene encodes CDR1 MNHEY and CDR2 SVGEGT. The CDR3 has 14 residues. The CDR3 sequence is CASSYTGVGTEAFF. CDR3 DNA sequence: TGTGCCAGCAGTTACACAGGGGTAGGCACTGAAGCTTTCTTT.

The CDR3 spells CASGTRGTDTQYF. CDR3 DNA: TGTGCCAGCGGGACCAGGGGGACAGATACGCAGTATTTT. The chain uses TRBV27 and TRBJ2-3; 7 nucleotides match TRBD1. V shed 8 bases and J 3 bases; nucleotides not matched to a gene: 5. Germline lookup yields CDR1 MNHEY and CDR2 SMNVEV (reference sequence). CDR3 length: 13 residues.

The gene calls are TRBV10-3 and TRBJ1-2, with D tentatively TRBD1 (6 bases). CDR1 is ENHRY, CDR2 SYGVKD, per germline. Deletions cut 2 bases from V and 0 bases from J, with 13 bases between. CDR3 length: 16 residues. The CDR3 DNA reads TGTGCCATCAGTGAGAGGGGGGGGACGACTAACTATGGCTACACCTTC. Translation gives CAISERGGTTNYGYTF.

The chain joins TRBV6-2 or TRBV6-3 to TRBJ1-2; D call uncertain. Germline V gives CDR1 MNHEY, CDR2 SVGEGT. The germline V and J ends were trimmed by 2 bases and 0 bases, with 7 bases remaining between them. The CDR3 covers 14 residues. CDR3 region: CASSYGRTNYGYTF. CDR3 coding DNA: TGTGCCAGCAGTTACGGCAGAACTAACTATGGCTACACCTTC.

This clone came up a few times. The chain uses TRBV10-3 and TRBJ1-2; TRBD1 matches at 7 bases. Per germline, CDR1 ENHRY and CDR2 SYGVKD. V shed 7 bases and J 4 bases; nucleotides not matched to a gene: 3. This CDR3 has 12 residues. The chain's CDR3 is CAITRQGYGYTF. In DNA form, the CDR3 reads TGTGCCATCACTCGACAGGGCTATGGCTACACCTTC.

The chain carries TRBV7-2 and TRBJ1-2, with 9 bases matching TRBD1. The CDR3 loop spans 16 amino acids. With V trimmed by 0 bases and J by 5 bases, 7 bases remained unmatched. Per germline, CDR1 SGHTA and CDR2 FQGNSA. The CDR3 sequence: CASSLAPGQGIYGYTF. CDR3 sequence (DNA): TGTGCCAGCAGCTTAGCGCCGGGACAGGGTATTTATGGCTACACCTTC.

The J gene is TRBJ1-2, the V gene TRBV6-6, with a possible D match to TRBD1 (5 bases). The CDR3 has 13 residues. Looked up from germline, CDR1 is MNHNY and CDR2 is SVGAGI (reference sequence). The V gene lost 0 bases and the J gene lost 7 bases, with 9 bases spanning the gap. The DNA for the CDR3 is TGTGCCAGCAGTTACTCGCCAGGGTCTGGCTACACCTTC. This sequence encodes CASSYSPGSGYTF.

The chain has TRBV28 and TRBJ2-1, with D perhaps TRBD2 (6 bases). V was shortened by 5 bases and J by 7 bases, with 21 bases between the two germline ends. CDR1 MDHEN and CDR2 SYDVKM come from the germline V gene. CDR3 length equals 16 residues. CDR3 sequence reads: CASSPLRWTTLNEQFF. DNA for the CDR3: TGTGCCAGCAGTCCTCTCAGATGGACTACCCTGAATGAGCAGTTCTTC.

The rearrangement joins TRBV19 to TRBJ2-7; 8 nucleotides line up with TRBD1. The CDR3 extends over 14 amino acids. With 10 bases clipped from V and 6 bases from J, the junction kept 14 bases outside the gene matches. Looked up from germline, CDR1 is LNHDA and CDR2 is SQIVND (reference sequence). The CDR3 protein is CATTSGGEITEQYF. For the CDR3, the DNA is TGTGCCACCACCTCAGGGGGCGAAATTACCGAGCAGTACTTC.

The V gene is TRBV6-2 or TRBV6-3, the J gene TRBJ2-3; maybe TRBD2 (5 bases). CDR3 length equals 16 residues. Germline V lookup: CDR1 MNHEY, CDR2 SVGEGT. V lost 2 bases, J lost 2 bases, and 14 bases lay in between. The chain's CDR3 is CASSYRPEGSTDTQYF. The CDR3 DNA reads as TGTGCCAGCAGTTACCGGCCCGAGGGTTCCACAGATACGCAGTATTTT.

J is TRBJ2-5 and V is TRBV5-1; D may be TRBD2 (5 bases). V lost 4 bases to trimming and J lost 3 bases, with 10 bases between them. This CDR3 contains 13 residues. Germline CDR1 and CDR2: SGHRS and YFSETQ. CDR3 sequence reads: CASSTSGKETQYF. CDR3 nucleotides: TGCGCCAGCAGCACCTCCGGGAAAGAGACCCAGTACTTC.